This T cell receptor (beta chain) originates from a study of blood T cell repertoires in COVID-19 (TCRdb year 2020). In terms of the full investigation: The collaborator samples originated in the United States, Italy and Spain and spanned the acute and convalescent phases of COVID-19. Samples were obtained from the ongoing ImmuneRACE study (first 160 participants) and from roughly 1,300 subjects provided by 6 global collaborators. Nearly every sample came with metadata listing a de-identified subject ID, COVID-19 status, age in years and sex. The repertoires were released in a freely available public database intended as a resource for research on the immune response to SARS-CoV-2. Where HLA class I and class II types were available, the types were taken from metadata supplied by the sample provider, not from assay-based typing. Deeply sampled blood TCRbeta repertoires from subjects exposed to, actively infected with, or recovered from COVID-19 were included in the dataset. The material from the prospective study consisted of cDNA or gDNA derived from T cells, B-cell-depleted T cells, or PBMCs.

Comment on this clone: The antigen it binds to is not known. Nothing much larger sits one base from this clone, and base qualities are not available.

In the germline V gene, CDR1 corresponds to LGHNA and CDR2 to YSLEER. The V end loses 0 bases and the J end loses 7 bases, and a stretch of 18 bases separates them. The CDR3, cysteine through phenylalanine, is 16 amino acids long. Only the CDR3 portion is preserved as DNA: 48 bases, with reading frame beginning at the first base. TCRbeta CDR3 regions were amplified from genomic DNA by means of the immunoSEQ Assay, a bias-controlled multiplex PCR. The original methods were these. The number of nucleated cells in each sample was estimated from the amplification of reference gene primers within the assay. Sequence reads were collapsed and filtered to measure the absolute abundance of every unique TCRbeta CDR3 rearrangement. For each sample, productive Simpson clonality was calculated as the square root of Simpson's diversity index over productive rearrangements. TCRdb mirrors the immuneACCESS table, restricted to in-frame sequences. Some clones are absent from its copies; in checked studies, under half trace to an unresolved V gene, and the reason for the others is unknown. That table supplies the V and J calls and clone size; D and trimming were determined from the DNA. The sample table lists some 300,000 clones, just under 90% of them with a count of one. The ten largest account for about 1.7% of the sample.

The paper's findings and limits, for the study overall: The quantity of clinical and demographic metadata differed by source and by participant and was supplied without curation.

At one collaborating source in Seattle, patients were enrolled during active infection and were followed longitudinally through the course of disease. The collaborating institutions used their own protocols to collect whole blood in K2EDTA tubes. For TCRbeta analysis, collaborators shipped samples as frozen whole blood, isolated PBMCs, or DNA extracted from either of those sample types. Sequencing used peripheral blood. The receptor was derived from a woman aged 25 to 39 with COVID-19, enrolled during active disease. The chain couples TRBV4-3 to TRBJ1-2; no D gene can be assigned with confidence. CDR3 protein: CASSQDYRWAAAGYTF. The nucleotides are TGCGCCAGCAGCCAAGACTACCGTTGGGCAGCGGCTGGCTACACCTTC.